This TCR beta chain was profiled in a study of T cells after posttransplantation cyclophosphamide. Study observations and caveats: After PTCy, TRB diversity resembled that of CNI/methotrexate controls. TRB overlap between skin or GI tissue T cells and blood was limited. Donor CD8+ memory clones often dominated recipient blood repertoires at later times.

A few counts support this clone. Its antigen is undetermined. The repertoire was sequenced with immunoSEQ multiplex PCR; TCRdb's copy has only in-frame clones and lacks some. Of around 12,000 clones listed, roughly 2% are singletons. Cyclophosphamide on days +3 and +4 followed busulfan-fludarabine conditioning and a marrow graft. Germline V CDR1 and CDR2: MNHNY, SVGAGI (reference sequence). The CDR3 has 11 amino acids. J lost 9 bases, V lost 6 bases, and 2 bases had no gene match. The sequence derives from a male patient aged 25 to 39 who received an allogeneic stem cell transplant from a related donor, was CMV-positive, and had no GVHD. The T cells may come from the graft donor. V and J are TRBV6-6 and TRBJ2-1; TRBD2 matches 7 bases. Sequenced material: PBMCs, taken after allogeneic stem cell transplant with posttransplant cyclophosphamide. The CDR3 DNA is TGTGCCAGCAGCCGCGGGGGTGAGCAGTTCTTC. Translating it yields CASSRGGEQFF.